The rows below give T cell receptor beta chains drawn from one sample of a study of blood T cell repertoires in COVID-19. The repertoire was sequenced with immunoSEQ multiplex PCR; TCRdb's copy has only in-frame clones and lacks some. The table records around 620,000 clones, 75% to 90% of them present only once. The specimen sequenced was peripheral blood. The receptors originated from a woman younger than 30 with acute or convalescent COVID-19. The CDR3 runs from the conserved cysteine through the conserved F or W.

J	V	CDR3
TRBJ1-2	TRBV7-2	CASSLVPPGSLGNGYTF
TRBJ1-2	TRBV15	CATSRGSNYGYTF
TRBJ2-5	TRBV5-4	CASSLDTSGGAEETQYF
TRBJ2-7	TRBV9	CASSVGGQGEQYF
TRBJ2-5	TRBV4-2	CASSARQGWGETQYF
TRBJ1-5	TRBV28	CACDGSRDSNQPQHF
TRBJ1-5	TRBV15	CATSRTGPSNQPQHF
TRBJ2-1	TRBV9	CASSFRLSGGVSYNEQFF
TRBJ2-3	TRBV6-5	CASKGPGSDTQYF
TRBJ2-3	TRBV6-5	CASIITDTQYF
TRBJ1-1	TRBV9	CASSVAPEAGAAFF
TRBJ1-2	TRBV4-3	CASSHEQGLGYTF
TRBJ1-2	TRBV29-1	CSVVEGQVYYGYTF
TRBJ1-5	TRBV3-1/TRBV3-2	CASSQDIPGGLASQPQHF
TRBJ1-2	TRBV5-4	CASSSGQRNYGYTF
TRBJ1-1	TRBV7-9	CASSSHPRQIEAFF
TRBJ1-3	TRBV15	CATSGTYGVSGNTIYF
TRBJ2-7	TRBV21-1	CASSPRTAVYEQYF
TRBJ1-1	TRBV3-1/TRBV3-2	CASSPAPVSEAFF
TRBJ1-3	TRBV9	CASSVGWGAGNTIYF
TRBJ2-7	TRBV6-4	CASSAPGTGTHEQYF
TRBJ1-5	TRBV27	CASSPQQGRNQPQHF
TRBJ2-7	TRBV4-3	CASSQEAGGGEQYF
TRBJ1-1	TRBV9	CASSARQGGDTEAFF
TRBJ2-7	TRBV6-1	CASSDGQGGAYEQYF
TRBJ2-1	TRBV5-5	CASSLDRGPSYNEQFF
TRBJ1-1	TRBV5-1	CASSYTSGGNTEAFF
TRBJ1-5	TRBV27	CASSAGQTYSNQPQHF
TRBJ1-2	TRBV2	CASSERVGALASGYTF
TRBJ2-7	TRBV4-1	CASSQDIIAVASSYEQYF
TRBJ2-3	TRBV9	CASSVYAGGVTDTQYF
TRBJ2-2	TRBV11-2	CASRLGLQGTGELFF
TRBJ1-1	TRBV6-5	CASSYSQGLNTEAFF
TRBJ1-4	TRBV2	CATKRGDSNEKLFF
TRBJ1-5	TRBV7-2	CASSSRGNQPQHF
TRBJ1-2	TRBV5-6	CASSLGVRGLDYGYTF
TRBJ1-5	TRBV7-6	CASSFQPSLGRSNQPQHF
TRBJ1-1	TRBV29-1	CSVDDSSGNTEAFF
TRBJ2-3	TRBV7-2	CASSPRPVDTQYF
TRBJ2-3	TRBV19	CASSSQTSGGALDTQYF
TRBJ1-2	TRBV7-3	CASSPGQGAGYTF
TRBJ2-4	TRBV4-1	CASSQGRQGQRLAKNIQYF
TRBJ1-6	TRBV7-6	CASSSRPRQANSPLHF
TRBJ1-3	TRBV6-5	CASRPDSRSGNTIYF
TRBJ2-7	TRBV12-3/TRBV12-4	CASTGKVNEQYF
TRBJ2-5	TRBV13	CASSLGEAGSQETQYF
TRBJ1-1	TRBV12-5	CASGPGTEAFF
TRBJ2-1	TRBV19	CASSMLGQGAYNEQFF
TRBJ2-7	TRBV24-1	CATSATGSYEQYF